Listed here are 30 T cell receptor beta chains from one sample, sequenced in a study of OX40 agonist ivuxolimab in advanced cancers. The protocol was immunoSEQ multiplex PCR, while the TCRdb copy is restricted to in-frame clones and leaves out a portion. Found here are 55,000 to 65,000 clones, about 90% of them singletons; the top ten hold 11% to 15%. The material was CD4+ or CD8+ T cells sorted from blood, obtained in a trial of the OX40 agonist ivuxolimab. The receptors stem from an adult with an advanced solid tumor such as melanoma, head and neck, liver or kidney cancer.

The chain links TRBV7-6 to TRBJ2-2; D might be TRBD1 or TRBD2, each matching 5 bases. Trimming shortened V by 5 bases and J by 4 bases, and 14 bases separated the two germline ends. Per germline, CDR1 SGHVS and CDR2 FNYEAQ. CDR3 length: 15 amino acids. This CDR3 reads CASSDGGSVTGELFF. CDR3 bases: TGTGCCAGCAGCGATGGGGGATCGGTCACCGGGGAGCTGTTTTTT.

The J gene is TRBJ2-5, the V gene TRBV30; TRBD2 matches 12 bases. CDR3 size: 15 residues. In germline, CDR1 is GTSNPN, CDR2 SVGIG (reference sequence). The CDR3 nucleotides are TGTGCAACTACCCGGACTAGCGGGAACCAAGAGACCCAGTACTTC. This encodes CATTRTSGNQETQYF. Variable domain in full (rest from reference TRBV30 and TRBJ2-5): SQTIHQWPATLVQPVGSPLSLECTVEGTSNPNLYWYRQAAGRGLQLLFYSVGIGQISSEVPQNLSASRPQDRQFILSSKKLLLSDSGFYLCATTRTSGNQETQYFGPGTRLLVL.

V usage is TRBV5-1 and J usage is TRBJ2-5; perhaps TRBD1 as D (5 bases). From germline, CDR1 is SGHRS and CDR2 YFSETQ. V gave up 0 bases and J gave up 5 bases, with 8 bases separating them. The CDR3 contains 13 residues. In nucleotides, the CDR3 is TGCGCCAGCAGCTTGGGGGGCCCCGAGACCCAGTACTTC. Its translation is CASSLGGPETQYF.

This sequence joins TRBV7-8 and TRBJ2-7; D gene ambiguous. The CDR3 length is 16 residues. Germline V lookup: CDR1 SGHVS, CDR2 FQNEAQ. V lost 2 bases to trimming and J lost 4 bases, with 18 bases between them. Here the CDR3 DNA reads TGTGCCAGCAGCTTAAGTGGTACGCCGTCTGGGTACGAGCAGTACTTC. Its translation: CASSLSGTPSGYEQYF.

This clone turned up a few times. The chain combines TRBV19 with TRBJ2-2; 9 bases match TRBD2. The CDR3 has 14 residues. Germline V CDR1 and CDR2: LNHDA, SQIVND (reference sequence). Trimming at V came to 6 bases and at J to 8 bases, leaving 7 bases not matched to a gene. CDR3 amino acids: CASRGGRAPGELFF. Here the CDR3 DNA reads TGTGCCAGTAGGGGCGGGAGGGCCCCAGGGGAGCTGTTTTTT. The full variable domain, rest sourced from reference TRBV19 and TRBJ2-2, is DGGITQSPKYLFRKEGQNVTLSCEQNLNHDAMYWYRQDPGQGLRLIYYSQIVNDFQKGDIAEGYSVSREKKESFPLTVTSAQKNPTAFYLCASRGGRAPGELFFGEGSRLTVL.

In this sample, this clone turned up once. The genes are TRBV2 and TRBJ1-3, with D uncertain. CDR1 is SNHLY and CDR2 is FYNNEI in the germline V gene. The CDR3 length is 16 residues. The ends were cut back, 3 bases at V and 0 bases at J, with 12 bases in the middle. In DNA, the CDR3 is TGTGCCAGCAGTGATGCTACAGTTAGCTCTGGAAACACCATATATTTT. As protein: CASSDATVSSGNTIYF.

The J gene is TRBJ2-2, the V gene TRBV9, with 9 bases identical to TRBD2. V shed 4 bases and J 0 bases; nucleotides not matched to a gene: 4. Per the germline V gene, CDR1 is SGDLS and CDR2 is YYNGEE. The CDR3 has 16 residues. The CDR3 sequence: CASSISSGTNTGELFF. The CDR3, as DNA: TGTGCCAGCAGCATTTCTAGCGGGACGAACACCGGGGAGCTGTTTTTT.

This rearrangement joins TRBV5-1 to TRBJ2-5; 11 positions match TRBD1. This CDR3 spans 15 amino acids. Germline loops: CDR1 SGHRS, CDR2 YFSETQ. The V gene end was trimmed by 4 bases and the J gene end by 6 bases; junction bases not matched to a gene: 8. CDR3 in DNA: TGCGCCAGCAGCGTGGGACAGGGGGTAGTAAAGACCCAGTACTTC. Protein product: CASSVGQGVVKTQYF.

The chain links TRBV19 to TRBJ2-5; 7 bases match TRBD2. CDR3 length: 14 amino acids. J was trimmed by 1 base and V by 4 bases; bases with no gene match: 3. Per germline, CDR1 LNHDA and CDR2 SQIVND (reference sequence). In DNA form, the CDR3 reads TGTGCCAGTAGTAAACTAGCGCTCCAAGAGACCCAGTACTTC. Encoded protein: CASSKLALQETQYF.

The rearrangement joins TRBV7-2 to TRBJ1-3; no reliable D call. The CDR3 runs to 16 residues. V lost 0 bases to trimming and J lost 0 bases, with 9 bases between them. CDR1 and CDR2 from the germline V gene are SGHTA and FQGNSA. Here the CDR3 reads CASSLALAYSGNTIYF. Here the CDR3 DNA reads TGTGCCAGCAGCTTAGCGCTAGCGTACTCTGGAAACACCATATATTTT.

In its sample, this clone was seen once. This chain uses TRBV5-1 with TRBJ1-1; TRBD1 matches 9 bases. The germline V gene encodes CDR1 SGHRS and CDR2 YFSETQ. The CDR3 is made up of 15 amino acids. Trimming took 0 bases from V and 1 from J; bases not matched to a gene: 1. CDR3 sequence reads: CASSLGGQGNTEAFF. The CDR3 DNA follows: TGCGCCAGCAGCTTGGGGGGACAGGGGAACACTGAAGCTTTCTTT.

The chain uses TRBV7-3 and TRBJ2-5, with D perhaps matching TRBD2 (5 bases). Germline CDR1 reads SGHTA; CDR2 reads FQGTGA. The V end was cut by 2 bases, the J end by 4 bases, with 14 bases between. The CDR3 is made up of 15 amino acids. CDR3 region: CASSLGLSGLETQYF. The CDR3, as DNA: TGTGCCAGCAGCTTAGGGCTTTCGGGATTAGAGACCCAGTACTTC.

CDR3 nucleotide sequence: TGTGCCTGGAGAAGGGACAGAGAGACCCAGTACTTC. It translates to CAWRRDRETQYF. The chain employs TRBV30 and TRBJ2-5; 7 positions agree with TRBD1. Trimming removed 3 bases from V and 4 bases from J; junction bases left unmatched: 2. Germline CDR1 is GTSNPN and CDR2 is SVGIG (reference sequence). This CDR3 comprises 12 residues.

The chain combines TRBV4-1 with TRBJ2-5; 9 bases are shared with TRBD2. This CDR3 region has 16 residues. J was trimmed by 5 bases and V by 1 base; bases with no gene match: 8. The germline V gene has CDR1 MGHRA and CDR2 YSYEKL. CDR3 in DNA: TGCGCCAGCAGCCAAGGACTAGCGGAGTCAGGGGAGACCCAGTACTTC. It codes for CASSQGLAESGETQYF.

The chain uses TRBV7-2 and TRBJ1-5; maybe TRBD1 (5 bases). The length of the CDR3 is 14 residues. Germline V CDR1 and CDR2: SGHTA, FQGNSA. Trimming removed 3 bases at V and 6 bases at J, with 12 bases between. This chain's CDR3 is CASSFAGGGQPQHF. DNA for the CDR3: TGTGCCAGCAGCTTCGCGGGGGGAGGTCAGCCCCAGCATTTT.

The chain has TRBV7-9 and TRBJ2-7, with 11 bases identical to TRBD2. The J segment lost 7 bases and the V segment lost 5 bases, leaving 7 bases of the junction unmatched. Germline V gene lookup returns CDR1 SEHNR and CDR2 FQNEAQ (reference sequence). The CDR3 is 14 amino acids. The CDR3 loop reads CASSPGLAGGEQYF. The CDR3, as DNA: TGTGCCAGCAGCCCCGGACTAGCGGGCGGAGAGCAGTACTTC.

The chain has TRBV6-1 and TRBJ2-1; possible D gene TRBD2, 6 bases. Trimming pared 6 bases from V and 4 bases from J, leaving 16 bases between. CDR1 and CDR2 (germline): MNHNS, SASEGT. The CDR3 runs to 15 residues. The DNA of the CDR3 is TGTGCCAGCAGACGACTAGTGCCCGATTACAATGAGCAGTTCTTC. This codes for CASRRLVPDYNEQFF.

This rearrangement joins TRBV7-6 to TRBJ2-5, with TRBD2 identical over 10 bases. The CDR3 sequence is 16 residues long. Germline V gene data show CDR1 as SGHVS and CDR2 as FNYEAQ. The J segment lost 0 bases and the V segment lost 0 bases, leaving 1 base of the junction unmatched. CDR3 region: CASSLALAGDQETQYF. The CDR3 DNA follows: TGTGCCAGCAGCTTAGCGCTAGCGGGGGACCAAGAGACCCAGTACTTC.

The chain employs TRBV15 and TRBJ2-3, with 10 positions matching TRBD2. This CDR3 contains 18 residues. Germline trimming cut 1 base from V and 7 bases from J; bases unmatched to any gene: 14. The germline V gene has CDR1 LNHNV and CDR2 YYDKDF (reference sequence). The CDR3 is CATSRVGGSSGSGNTQYF. The DNA for the CDR3 is TGTGCCACCAGCAGAGTGGGTGGGTCTAGCGGGAGCGGGAATACGCAGTATTTT. Filled out from reference TRBV15 and TRBJ2-3, the complete variable domain reads DAMVIQNPRYQVTQFGKPVTLSCSQTLNHNVMYWYQQKSSQAPKLLFHYYDKDFNNEADTPDNFQSRRPNTSFCFLDIRSPGLGDTAMYLCATSRVGGSSGSGNTQYFGPGTRLTVL.

The chain is built from TRBV4-3 and TRBJ2-5; TRBD2 might be the D (5 bases). The length of the CDR3 is 14 residues. Germline V CDR1 and CDR2: LGHNA, YSLEER. V lost 6 bases, J lost 5 bases, and 16 bases lay in between. The chain's CDR3 is CASSRLAGGETQYF. The CDR3 bases are TGCGCCAGCAGTAGGCTAGCCGGTGGGGAGACCCAGTACTTC.

The chain uses TRBV5-4 and TRBJ1-5, with D perhaps matching TRBD1 (5 bases). Trimming took off 4 bases at V and 3 bases at J, with 8 bases between the two ends. CDR3 length equals 13 residues. Germline assignment: CDR1 SGHNT and CDR2 YYREEE (reference sequence). CDR3 loop: CASSRGANQPQHF. The CDR3, as DNA: TGTGCCAGCAGCCGGGGCGCCAATCAGCCCCAGCATTTT.

In this sample, this clone turned up a few times. The junction differs from germline at one of its ends, possibly a read error. The chain carries TRBV10-1 and TRBJ2-7; TRBD1 matches 10 bases. CDR1 WNHNN and CDR2 SYGVQD come from the germline V gene (reference sequence). The CDR3 length is 14 residues. CDR3 in amino acids: CASSLTGGSNEQYF. Written as DNA, the CDR3 is TGCGCCAGCAGTCTGACAGGGGGCTCCAACGAGCAGTACTTC.

The J gene is TRBJ2-2, the V gene TRBV6-5; 7 nucleotides agree with TRBD2. This CDR3 has 15 amino acids. The J segment lost 11 bases and the V segment lost 6 bases, leaving 15 bases of the junction unmatched. Germline CDR1 MNHEY, CDR2 SVGAGI. This CDR3 reads CASRSAGVGYGELFF. CDR3 DNA: TGTGCCAGCAGAAGTGCGGGAGTAGGGTACGGAGAGCTGTTTTTT.

This chain uses TRBV10-3 with TRBJ1-6; TRBD1 aligns across 8 bases. J lost 8 bases, V lost 10 bases, and 10 bases had no gene match. The germline gives CDR1 ENHRY, CDR2 SYGVKD. CDR3 length: 14 residues. CDR3 nucleotides: TGTGCCACCCACGGAGACAGGGGCGATTCACCCCTCCACTTT. Translation gives CATHGDRGDSPLHF.

Note on this clone: The sample has other DNA sequences that encode this CDR3 too. The V and J genes are TRBV5-1 and TRBJ2-5; D gene unclear. Germline CDR1 reads SGHRS; CDR2 reads YFSETQ. Trimming pared 4 bases from V and 1 base from J, leaving 2 bases between. This CDR3 contains 11 residues. This CDR3 is CASSLQETQYF. The CDR3 DNA reads as TGCGCCAGCAGCCTCCAAGAGACCCAGTACTTC.

The rearrangement uses TRBV6-4 and TRBJ1-1, with D hard to call. This CDR3 region has 13 residues. V lost 4 bases and J 3 bases, leaving 9 bases between the germline ends. Germline CDR1 MRHNA, CDR2 SNTAGT. The CDR3 nucleotides are TGTGCCAGCAGTGTGGAGTGGGACACTGAAGCTTTCTTT. This translates into CASSVEWDTEAFF.

J is TRBJ1-1 and V is TRBV10-1, with TRBD1 matching 11 bases. Germline V CDR1 and CDR2: WNHNN, SYGVQD (reference sequence). The J segment lost 9 bases and the V segment lost 0 bases, leaving 9 bases of the junction unmatched. The CDR3 is 16 amino acids. The CDR3 bases are TGCGCCAGCAGTGAGTCCTCGGACAGGGGGCGGATAAAAGCTTTCTTT. Translated: CASSESSDRGRIKAFF.

The gene calls are TRBV19 and TRBJ1-1; perhaps TRBD1 as D (6 bases). This CDR3 contains 15 residues. V was trimmed by 3 bases and J by 1 base, leaving 12 bases between them. Germline V gives CDR1 LNHDA, CDR2 SQIVND (reference sequence). The chain's CDR3 is CASSIRGGPNTEAFF. CDR3 in DNA: TGTGCCAGTAGTATTCGCGGGGGGCCGAACACTGAAGCTTTCTTT.

The V gene is TRBV5-1, the J gene TRBJ2-3; 7 nucleotides match TRBD1. This CDR3 has 20 residues. With 0 bases clipped from V and 0 bases from J, the junction kept 16 bases outside the gene matches. Germline V lookup: CDR1 SGHRS, CDR2 YFSETQ. CDR3 sequence reads: CASSLGGRRTGAGSTDTQYF. The CDR3 region has the DNA TGCGCCAGCAGCTTGGGGGGCAGGCGGACAGGAGCCGGTAGCACAGATACGCAGTATTTT.

The chain uses TRBV19 and TRBJ1-4; D call uncertain. This CDR3 spans 14 amino acids. Germline CDR1 and CDR2: LNHDA and SQIVND (reference sequence). V was pared by 6 bases and J by 8 bases, with 16 bases between. CDR3 sequence reads: CASRATRGLEKLFF. The CDR3 DNA sequence: TGTGCCAGTAGGGCGACTCGGGGATTGGAAAAACTGTTTTTT.